The source of this TCR beta chain is a study of shared clonotypes between healthy human individuals. Study-wide background: CD4 naive and memory got three plates each, CD8 naive two, CD8 memory one.

TCRdb's copy holds only in-frame clones and misses some; the assay was immunoSEQ multiplex PCR. The profile shows hundreds of thousands of clones, around 97% of them singletons. A single count supports this clone. The CDR3 consists of 13 residues. Germline V gene data show CDR1 as SGHRS and CDR2 as YFSETQ. The germline V and J ends were trimmed by 4 bases and 3 bases, with 8 bases remaining between them. The source is a woman aged 25 to 39 in good health. V is TRBV5-1 and J is TRBJ2-1; no definite D call. The sample taken for sequencing was naive CD4+ T cells sorted from blood. The subset denotes: CD45RA+ positively selected. DNA of the CDR3: TGCGCCAGCAGCAATGCTCTCTACAATGAGCAGTTCTTC. Translating gives CASSNALYNEQFF.